This T cell receptor beta chain is drawn from a study of T cells in Graves' hyperthyroidism and ophthalmopathy. Looking at the study overall: Peripheral blood was collected at initial diagnosis, before any treatment.

From germline, CDR1 is LGHNA and CDR2 YSLEER. The CDR3 is 15 residues long. V shed 3 bases, J shed 6 bases, and the junction held 10 bases outside the gene matches. When ophthalmopathy did not progress within 18 months, Graves' hyperthyroidism was considered stable. The investigators amplified TCR beta CDR3 regions from RNA transcripts. The HTBI primer set was used in a first-round RT-PCR of the TCR CDR3. Using its own MiXCR run on the multiplex PCR reads, TCRdb lists one record per CDR3 protein. This table holds over 700,000 distinct CDR3 sequences, about 35% found once. This clonotype was observed a handful of times.

The sample taken for sequencing was blood. The J gene is TRBJ2-7, the V gene TRBV4-3; TRBD2 agrees at 8 bases. The receptor comes from a woman aged 40 to 50 with Graves' hyperthyroidism. DNA for the CDR3: TGCGCCAGCAGCCATTTCCCGGGACTAGACTCCGAGCAGTACTTC. This codes for CASSHFPGLDSEQYF.